The T cell receptor beta chain described here comes from a study of STAT3 mutations in large granular lymphocyte leukemia. The overall study: Roughly half of the longitudinally sequenced T-LGLL patients carried detectable canonical activating STAT3 mutations.

Turning to this clone: What it binds is not known.

Method: immunoSEQ multiplex PCR; TCRdb's copy keeps in-frame clones and lacks some. The sample includes around 26,000 clones, around 93% of them seen just once. Study-wide results and limits: Persisting codominant clonotypes may have hidden a small pathogenic clone. Differing intervals and regimens complicate linking therapy response to clone burden. At least one immunodominant TCR beta clonotype appeared in every T-cell large granular lymphocyte leukemia patient. Samples missed the first appearance of the clone.

The sample was peripheral blood mononuclear cells. This clonotype originated in a man aged 35-49 years with T-cell large granular lymphocyte leukemia. Some clones in this sample may be carry-over from other donors' samples.

The CDR3 DNA reads TGTGCCAGCAGTGCCCTAGCGGGGAGCTCCTACGAGCAGTACTTC. Protein sequence: CASSALAGSSYEQYF. The chain joins TRBV6-4 to TRBJ2-7; the match to TRBD2 covers 9 bases. This CDR3 is built from 15 residues. Unmatched junction bases numbered 4, after V lost 4 bases and J lost 0 bases. CDR1 and CDR2 from the germline V gene are MRHNA and SNTAGT.